This is a list of T cell receptor beta chains from one sample in a study of cytomegalovirus exposure and HLA in healthy donors. Assay used: immunoSEQ multiplex PCR; TCRdb lists only in-frame clones, some missing. There are a few hundred thousand clones in the sample; roughly 80% occur only once, and around 0.33% lies in the top ten. Sequencing input: PBMCs. All receptors derive from a girl aged 2-9 years in good health and CMV-seronegative. Both conserved end residues are part of each CDR3. A D gene is named only where the DNA matches it firmly. Clone size is shown for a subset of rows, as once, few, many or a class of expanded clone.

>14|TRBJ2-1|.|TRBD2|TRBV7-2
TGTGCCAGCAGCTCTAGCGGGGGCGGGAATGAGCAGTTCTTC
CASSSSGGGNEQFF
>17|TRBJ2-1|.|TRBD1|TRBV9
TGTGCCAGCAGCGTAGCTCGACAGGGTCAAAAAGGGGGTGAGCAGTTCTTC
CASSVARQGQKGGEQFF
>18|TRBJ1-5|.|TRBD1|TRBV7-8
TGTGCCAGCAGCTCCCGACGTAGGACAGGGTCATCTTCGGAGCCCCAGCATTTT
CASSSRRRTGSSSEPQHF
>16|TRBJ2-7|.|TRBD1|TRBV6-6
TGTGCCAGCAGTTACTATAGGGACAGGGTAACCTTGGGGCAGTACTTC
CASSYYRDRVTLGQYF
>14|TRBJ2-3|.|TRBD2|TRBV9
TGTGCCAGCAGCCGTAGCGGGTGGGTCGATACGCAGTATTTT
CASSRSGWVDTQYF
>16|TRBJ2-7|few|TRBD2|TRBV4-2
TGTGCCAGCAGCCGCTTAGGGTGGCGGGGGGCCTACGAGCAGTACTTC
CASSRLGWRGAYEQYF
>10|TRBJ2-1|.|TRBD1|TRBV20-1
TGCAGTGCTGAAGACAGGGGGCAGTTCTTC
CSAEDRGQFF
>16|TRBJ2-1|.|TRBD2|TRBV7-9
TGTGCCAGCAGCCCGAGCGGCGGGGGGGCTGGGAATGAGCAGTTCTTC
CASSPSGGGAGNEQFF
>17|TRBJ2-1|.|TRBD2|TRBV7-9
TGTTCCAGCAGCACCCCGCGGGGACTAGCGGGAGGGCATGAGCAGTTCTTC
CSSSTPRGLAGGHEQFF
>13|TRBJ1-5|.|.|TRBV30
TGTGCCTGGACAAGCGATAGCAATCAGCCCCAGCATTTT
CAWTSDSNQPQHF
>14|TRBJ2-7|once|.|TRBV5-6
TGTGCCAGCGAATATAGCGGAATCCCCTACGAGCAGTACTTC
CASEYSGIPYEQYF
>14|TRBJ2-7|.|TRBD2|TRBV19
TGTGCCAGTAGTTCCGTCCTAGCGGGACGCGAGCAGTACTTC
CASSSVLAGREQYF
>12|TRBJ2-7|.|.|TRBV9
TGTGCCAGCAGCGTACAGGGAAGGGAGCAGTACTTC
CASSVQGREQYF
>11|TRBJ1-2|few|.|TRBV7-9
TGTTCCAGCAGCAATGAGGGTGGCTACACCTTC
CSSSNEGGYTF
>15|TRBJ1-2|.|.|TRBV9
TGTGCCAGCAGCGTAGGATCCGGGGTCGACTATGGCTACACCTTC
CASSVGSGVDYGYTF
>15|TRBJ1-2|.|TRBD1|TRBV9
TGTGCCAGCAGCCCCCAGGACAGGCTCTTCTATGGCTACACCTTC
CASSPQDRLFYGYTF
>16|TRBJ2-1|few|TRBD2|TRBV6-6
TGTGCCAGCAGTTACTGGGCGGGGCGGGAGCACAATGAGCAGTTCTTC
CASSYWAGREHNEQFF
>16|TRBJ2-7|.|.|TRBV5-1
TGCGCCAGCAGCTTGGCCACGGGACAACTCTGGGACGAGCAGTACTTC
CASSLATGQLWDEQYF
>18|TRBJ2-7|once|TRBD2|TRBV12-5
TGTGCTAGTGGAGATTTTGGAGGGACTAGCGGGTCCCCCTACGAGCAGTACTTC
CASGDFGGTSGSPYEQYF
>13|TRBJ1-4|few|TRBD1|TRBV2
TGTGCCAGCAGCAGACAGGGAAATGAAAAACTGTTTTTT
CASSRQGNEKLFF
>14|TRBJ2-5|.|.|TRBV6-5
TGTGCCAGCAGACCGACGCTAGCTGGGGAGACCCAGTACTTC
CASRPTLAGETQYF
>15|TRBJ2-1|.|TRBD1|TRBV7-6
TGTGCCAGCAGCCGACCGGGACAGTACTACAATGAGCAGTTCTTC
CASSRPGQYYNEQFF
>16|TRBJ2-5|once|.|TRBV10-3
TGTGCCATCCGGGGATCCGAAGGCGCCCAAAAGTCGACCCAGTACTTC
CAIRGSEGAQKSTQYF
>17|TRBJ2-5|.|TRBD2|TRBV9
TGTGCCAGCAGCGAGAGGGTCAGCGGGAGGAACCAAGAGACCCAGTACTTC
CASSERVSGRNQETQYF
>14|TRBJ2-2|.|TRBD1|TRBV5-1
TGCGCCAGCAAGGGACAGGGGAATCCCGGGGAGCTGTTTTTT
CASKGQGNPGELFF
>15|TRBJ1-3|once|TRBD1|TRBV2
TGTGCCAGCAGTCCGGGACAGGCCTCTGGAAACACCATATATTTT
CASSPGQASGNTIYF
>16|TRBJ2-3|.|TRBD2|TRBV7-6
TGTGCCAGCAGCTTAGGGACTAGCGGGGGCACAGATACGCAGTATTTT
CASSLGTSGGTDTQYF
>14|TRBJ2-2|.|.|TRBV5-1
TGCGCCAGCAGCTCCGGGACATACACCGGGGAGCTGTTTTTT
CASSSGTYTGELFF
>11|TRBJ1-4|.|.|TRBV2
TGTGCCAGCAGCAACCTCCCGGGACAAATTTTT
CASSNLPGQIF
>16|TRBJ1-1|few|.|TRBV5-1
TGCGCCAGCAGCTTGATAGGGGGAATAGTGAACACTGAAGCTTTCTTT
CASSLIGGIVNTEAFF
>14|TRBJ2-7|.|TRBD2|TRBV2
TGTGCCAGCAGTAGAGTTACTAGCGGGCCCGAGCAGTACTTC
CASSRVTSGPEQYF
>13|TRBJ2-5|.|.|TRBV5-1
TGCGCCAGCAGCCTGACAGGCTCAGAGACCCAGTACTTC
CASSLTGSETQYF
>12|TRBJ2-3|.|.|TRBV14
TGTGCCAGCAGCCAACTTCGGGGTTCGCAGTATTTT
CASSQLRGSQYF
>15|TRBJ2-3|.|.|TRBV7-9
TGTGCCAGCAGCCGCGACAGGCCCGTTGAAGATACGCAGTATTTT
CASSRDRPVEDTQYF
>15|TRBJ2-1|few|TRBD1|TRBV5-6
TGTGCCAGCAGCGGCAATGACAGGGTCTGGGTTGAGCAGTTCTTC
CASSGNDRVWVEQFF
>14|TRBJ2-1|.|TRBD2|TRBV7-2
TGTGCCAGCAGCACCCGAAGACGACTAGCGGACCAGTTCTTC
CASSTRRRLADQFF
>16|TRBJ2-2|once|.|TRBV13
TGTGCCAGCAGCTTTTATGGGGGCCGTTTCACCGGGGAGCTGTTTTTT
CASSFYGGRFTGELFF
>16|TRBJ1-5|.|.|TRBV5-6
TGTGCCAGCAGCTTAGGTCAGGGTTATAGCAATCAGCCCCAGCATTTT
CASSLGQGYSNQPQHF
>17|TRBJ2-3|.|TRBD2|TRBV5-4
TGTGCCAGCAGCTTGAGAGCGGGAGTGCCCCTAACAGATACGCAGTATTTT
CASSLRAGVPLTDTQYF
>18|TRBJ2-3|.|.|TRBV7-9
TGTGCCAGCAGCTTAGCCTCGAGGGTTCGGGACTTCAAAGATACGCAGTATTTT
CASSLASRVRDFKDTQYF
>15|TRBJ1-6|.|.|TRBV7-9
TGTTCCAGCAGCTTAGGCCAGGTTGACAATTCACCCCTCCACTTT
CSSSLGQVDNSPLHF
>14|TRBJ2-7|.|TRBD2|TRBV28
TGTGCCAGCAATAGCGGGGGGGAATCCTACGAGCAGTACTTC
CASNSGGESYEQYF
>13|TRBJ2-7|.|.|TRBV7-6
TGTGCCAGCAGCGGACTCTTAGGCTACGAGCAGTACTTC
CASSGLLGYEQYF
>16|TRBJ2-1|.|.|TRBV4-1
TGCGCCAGCAGCCGGAAGGCTAGGCAAGAGGGAGATGAGCAGTTCTTC
CASSRKARQEGDEQFF
>17|TRBJ1-3|.|.|TRBV9
TGTGCCAGCAGCCTAAGCGGCGGACTTGGCTCTGGAAACACCATATATTTT
CASSLSGGLGSGNTIYF
>15|TRBJ2-7|.|TRBD2|TRBV6-5
TGTGCCAGCAGTTACCACACTAGCGGGACGTACGAGCAGTACTTC
CASSYHTSGTYEQYF
>15|TRBJ1-6|few|.|TRBV28
TGTGCCAGCAGTTTAGTCCTTCGGGGGAATTCACCCCTCCACTTT
CASSLVLRGNSPLHF
>15|TRBJ1-2|.|TRBD1|TRBV28
TGTGCCAGCAGTTTAGGACAGGGCCGATCATCTGGCTACACCTTC
CASSLGQGRSSGYTF
>13|TRBJ1-1|.|.|TRBV18
TGTGCCAGCTCACTCTCAGAGAACACTGAAGCTTTCTTT
CASSLSENTEAFF
>14|TRBJ2-2|.|.|TRBV2
TGTGCCAGCAGTGACGGTCGAGCTCCCGGGGAGCTGTTTTTT
CASSDGRAPGELFF
>15|TRBJ2-1|.|TRBD2|TRBV5-6
TGTGCCAGCATCAAGAGGAGCGGGAACTACAATGAGCAGTTCTTC
CASIKRSGNYNEQFF
>14|TRBJ2-2|.|.|TRBV7-3
TGTGCCAGCAGCTTAGCGGGGAACACCGGGGAGCTGTTTTTT
CASSLAGNTGELFF